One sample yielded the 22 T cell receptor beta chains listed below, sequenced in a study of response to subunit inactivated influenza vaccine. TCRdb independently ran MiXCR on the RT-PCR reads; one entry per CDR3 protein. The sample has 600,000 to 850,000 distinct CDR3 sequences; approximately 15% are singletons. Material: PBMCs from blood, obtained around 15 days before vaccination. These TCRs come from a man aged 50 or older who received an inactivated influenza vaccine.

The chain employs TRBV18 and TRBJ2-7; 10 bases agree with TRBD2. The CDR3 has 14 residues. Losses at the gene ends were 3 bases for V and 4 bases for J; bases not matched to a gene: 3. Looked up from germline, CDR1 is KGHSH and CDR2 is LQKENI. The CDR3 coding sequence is TGTGCCAGCTCACCTAGCGGGGGGATATACGAGCAGTACTTC. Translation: CASSPSGGIYEQYF.

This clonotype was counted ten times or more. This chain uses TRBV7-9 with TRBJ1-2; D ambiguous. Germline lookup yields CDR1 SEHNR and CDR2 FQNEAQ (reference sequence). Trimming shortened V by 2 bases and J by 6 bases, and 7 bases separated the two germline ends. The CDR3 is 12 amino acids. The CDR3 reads CASSLRGHGYTF. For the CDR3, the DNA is TGTGCCAGCAGCTTACGGGGTCATGGCTACACCTTC.

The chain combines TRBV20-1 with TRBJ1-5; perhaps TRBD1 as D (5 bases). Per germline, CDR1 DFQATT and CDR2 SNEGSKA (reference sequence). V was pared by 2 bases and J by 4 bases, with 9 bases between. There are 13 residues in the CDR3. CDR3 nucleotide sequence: TGCAGTGCTAGACAGGGTTTAAATCAGCCCCAGCATTTT. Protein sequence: CSARQGLNQPQHF.

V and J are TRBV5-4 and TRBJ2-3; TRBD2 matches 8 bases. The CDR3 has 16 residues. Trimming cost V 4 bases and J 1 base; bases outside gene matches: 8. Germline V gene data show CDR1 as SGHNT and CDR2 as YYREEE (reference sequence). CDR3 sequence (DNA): TGTGCCAGCAGCCTAAAGGCAGCGGGGGGCACAGATACGCAGTATTTT. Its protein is CASSLKAAGGTDTQYF.

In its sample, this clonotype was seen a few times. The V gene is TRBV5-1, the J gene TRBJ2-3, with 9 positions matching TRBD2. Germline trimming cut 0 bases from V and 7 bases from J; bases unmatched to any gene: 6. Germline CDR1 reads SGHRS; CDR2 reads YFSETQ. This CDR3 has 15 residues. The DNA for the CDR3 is TGCGCCAGCAGCTTGGCTGCGGGAGGGCCGAATACGCAGTATTTT. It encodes CASSLAAGGPNTQYF.

CDR3 bases: TGCGCCAGCAGCTTGGTGGGGACAGGGGAAAAAGAGCAGTTCTTC. Protein product: CASSLVGTGEKEQFF. The V gene is TRBV5-1, the J gene TRBJ2-1, with 10 bases identical to TRBD1. J lost 10 bases, V lost 0 bases, and 7 bases had no gene match. This CDR3 spans 15 amino acids. Germline V gene sequence: CDR1 SGHRS, CDR2 YFSETQ.

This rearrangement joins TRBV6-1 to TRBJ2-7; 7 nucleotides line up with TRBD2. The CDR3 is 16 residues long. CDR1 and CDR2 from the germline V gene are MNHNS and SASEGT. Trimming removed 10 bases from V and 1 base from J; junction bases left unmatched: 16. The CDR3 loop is CATAYVSGGGSYEQYF. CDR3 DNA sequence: TGTGCCACCGCATACGTCTCGGGGGGAGGGTCCTACGAGCAGTACTTC.

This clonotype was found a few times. The CDR3 here is CASSIGQIYTF. DNA of the CDR3: TGTGCCAGCAGTATCGGACAGATCTACACCTTC. The gene calls are TRBV2 and TRBJ1-2, with D perhaps matching TRBD1 (6 bases). Germline CDR1 and CDR2: SNHLY and FYNNEI. With 5 bases removed from V and 10 bases from J, the gap between germline ends came to 11 bases. This CDR3 contains 11 residues.

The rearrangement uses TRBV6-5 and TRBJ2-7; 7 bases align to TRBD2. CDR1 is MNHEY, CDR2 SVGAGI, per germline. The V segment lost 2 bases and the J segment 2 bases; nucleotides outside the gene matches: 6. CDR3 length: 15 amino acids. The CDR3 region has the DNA TGTGCCAGCAGTTACGGGGCAGGGAGGGCCTACGAGCAGTACTTC. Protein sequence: CASSYGAGRAYEQYF.

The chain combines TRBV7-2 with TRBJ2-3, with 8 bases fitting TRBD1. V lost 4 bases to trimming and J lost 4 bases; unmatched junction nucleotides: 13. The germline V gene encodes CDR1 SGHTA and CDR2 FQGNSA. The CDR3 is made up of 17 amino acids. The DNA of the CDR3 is TGTGCCAGCAGCTCCCCCTCACAGGGGGGCAGATCAGATACGCAGTATTTT. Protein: CASSSPSQGGRSDTQYF.

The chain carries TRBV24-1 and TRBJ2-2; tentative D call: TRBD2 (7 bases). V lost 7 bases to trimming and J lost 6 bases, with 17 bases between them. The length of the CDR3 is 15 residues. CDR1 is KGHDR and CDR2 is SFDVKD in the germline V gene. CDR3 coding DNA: TGTGCCACCAGCAGAGGGGGAGGGTACGCCGGGGAGCTGTTTTTT. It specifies CATSRGGGYAGELFF.

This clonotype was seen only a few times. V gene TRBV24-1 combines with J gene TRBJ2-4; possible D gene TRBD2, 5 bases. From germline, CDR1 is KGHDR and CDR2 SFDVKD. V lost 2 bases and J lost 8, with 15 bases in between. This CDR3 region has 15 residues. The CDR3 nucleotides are TGTGCCACCAGTGATTCGAGGGCCCTTTGGGACATTCAGTACTTC. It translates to CATSDSRALWDIQYF.

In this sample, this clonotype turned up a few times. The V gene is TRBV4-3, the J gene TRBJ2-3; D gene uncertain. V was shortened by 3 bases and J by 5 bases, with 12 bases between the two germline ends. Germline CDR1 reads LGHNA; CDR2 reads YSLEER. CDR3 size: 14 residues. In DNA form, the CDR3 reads TGCGCCAGCAGCCAGTCAAGGTTTAGAGATACGCAGTATTTT. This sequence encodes CASSQSRFRDTQYF.

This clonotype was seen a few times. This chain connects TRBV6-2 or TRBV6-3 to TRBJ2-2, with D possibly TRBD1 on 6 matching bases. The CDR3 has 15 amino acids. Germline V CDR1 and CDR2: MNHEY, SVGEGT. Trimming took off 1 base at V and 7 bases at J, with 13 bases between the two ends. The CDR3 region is CASSYLQSQGGELFF. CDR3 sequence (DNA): TGTGCCAGCAGTTACTTGCAGTCACAGGGCGGGGAGCTGTTTTTT.

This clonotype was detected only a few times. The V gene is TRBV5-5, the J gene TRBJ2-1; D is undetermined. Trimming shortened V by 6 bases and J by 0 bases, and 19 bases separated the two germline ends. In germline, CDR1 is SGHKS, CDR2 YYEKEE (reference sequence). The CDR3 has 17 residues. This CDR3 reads CASKAAPTVNSYNEQFF. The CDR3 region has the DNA TGTGCCAGCAAAGCAGCCCCCACAGTGAACTCCTACAATGAGCAGTTCTTC.

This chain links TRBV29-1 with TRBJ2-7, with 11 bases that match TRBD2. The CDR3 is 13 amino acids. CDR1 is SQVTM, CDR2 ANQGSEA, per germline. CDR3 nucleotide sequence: TGCAGTGCTAGCGGGAGGTTCGGCTACGAGCAGTACTTC. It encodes CSASGRFGYEQYF.

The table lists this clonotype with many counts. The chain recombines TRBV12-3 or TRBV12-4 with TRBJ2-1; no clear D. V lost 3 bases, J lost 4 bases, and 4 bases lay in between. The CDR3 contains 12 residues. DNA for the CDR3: TGTGCCAGCAGTTTTGGTTACAATGAGCAGTTCTTC. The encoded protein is CASSFGYNEQFF.

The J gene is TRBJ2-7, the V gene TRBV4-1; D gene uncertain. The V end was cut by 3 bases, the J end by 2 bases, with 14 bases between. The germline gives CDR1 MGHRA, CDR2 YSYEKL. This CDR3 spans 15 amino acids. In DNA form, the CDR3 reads TGCGCCAGCAGCCAGCCGTCTGTGAGACCCTACGAGCAGTACTTC. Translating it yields CASSQPSVRPYEQYF.

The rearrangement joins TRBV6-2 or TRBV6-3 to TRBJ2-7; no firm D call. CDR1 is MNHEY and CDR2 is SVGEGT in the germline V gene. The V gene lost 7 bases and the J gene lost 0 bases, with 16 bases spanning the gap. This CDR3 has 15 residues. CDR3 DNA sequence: TGTGCCAGCAAAGTTCCCGGCGGAAGCTCCTACGAGCAGTACTTC. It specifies CASKVPGGSSYEQYF.

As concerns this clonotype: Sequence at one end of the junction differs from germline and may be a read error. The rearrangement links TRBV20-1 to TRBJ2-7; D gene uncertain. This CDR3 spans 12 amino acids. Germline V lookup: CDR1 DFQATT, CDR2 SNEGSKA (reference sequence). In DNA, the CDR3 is TGCAGGGCTAGGCTGGGTGCCTACGAGCAGTACTTC. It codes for CRARLGAYEQYF.

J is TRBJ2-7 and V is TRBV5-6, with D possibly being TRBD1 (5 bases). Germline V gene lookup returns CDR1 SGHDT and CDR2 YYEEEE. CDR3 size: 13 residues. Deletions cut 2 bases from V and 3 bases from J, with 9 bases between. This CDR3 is CASSFQGFYEQYF. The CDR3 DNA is TGTGCCAGCAGCTTCCAGGGTTTCTACGAGCAGTACTTC. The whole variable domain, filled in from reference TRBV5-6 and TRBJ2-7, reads DAGVTQSPTHLIKTRGQQVTLRCSPKSGHDTVSWYQQALGQGPQFIFQYYEEEERQRGNFPDRFSGHQFPNYSSELNVNALLLGDSALYLCASSFQGFYEQYFGPGTRLTVT.

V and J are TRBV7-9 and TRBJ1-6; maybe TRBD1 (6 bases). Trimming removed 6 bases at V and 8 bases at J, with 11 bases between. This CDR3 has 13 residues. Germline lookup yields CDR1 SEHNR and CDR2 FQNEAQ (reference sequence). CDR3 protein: CASRSGVDSPLHF. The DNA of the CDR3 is TGTGCCAGCAGATCAGGGGTGGATTCACCCCTCCACTTT.